This TCR beta chain was observed in a study of shared clonotypes between healthy human individuals. This CDR3 region has 13 residues. Losses at the gene ends were 4 bases for V and 8 bases for J; bases not matched to a gene: 6. Germline values: CDR1 SGHRS, CDR2 YFSETQ. Using immunoSEQ multiplex PCR, the repertoire was profiled, and TCRdb retains in-frame clones only, with some absent. The repertoire holds about 470,000 clones, with roughly 83% as singletons. The sample consisted of PBMCs. The receptor was derived from a woman aged 40 to 50 in good health. Some clones in this sample may be carry-over from other donors' samples. The chain links TRBV5-1 to TRBJ1-2; 9 bases match TRBD1. CDR3 coding DNA: TGCGCCAGCAGCATCGGGACAGGGAAGGGCTACACCTTC. It specifies CASSIGTGKGYTF.